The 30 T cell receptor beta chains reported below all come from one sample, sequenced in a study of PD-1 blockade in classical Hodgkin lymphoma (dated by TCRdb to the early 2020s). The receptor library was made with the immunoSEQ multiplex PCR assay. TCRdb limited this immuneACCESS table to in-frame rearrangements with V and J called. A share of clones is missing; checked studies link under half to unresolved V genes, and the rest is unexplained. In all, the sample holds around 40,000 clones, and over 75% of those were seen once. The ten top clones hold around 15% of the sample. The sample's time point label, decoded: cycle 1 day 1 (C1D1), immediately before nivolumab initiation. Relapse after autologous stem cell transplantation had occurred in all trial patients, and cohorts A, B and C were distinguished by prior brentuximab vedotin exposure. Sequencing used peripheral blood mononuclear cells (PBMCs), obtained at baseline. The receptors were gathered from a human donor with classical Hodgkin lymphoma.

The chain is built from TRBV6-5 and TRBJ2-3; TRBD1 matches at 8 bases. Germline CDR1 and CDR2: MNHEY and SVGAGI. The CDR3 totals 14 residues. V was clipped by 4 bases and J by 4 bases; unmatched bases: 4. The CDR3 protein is CASSSDRGADTQYF. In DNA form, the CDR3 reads TGTGCCAGCAGTTCCGACAGGGGTGCAGATACGCAGTATTTT.

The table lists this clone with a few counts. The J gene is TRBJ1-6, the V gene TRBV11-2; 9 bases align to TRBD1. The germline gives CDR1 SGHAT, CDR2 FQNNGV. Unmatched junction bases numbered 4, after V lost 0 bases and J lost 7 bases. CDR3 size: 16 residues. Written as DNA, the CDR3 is TGTGCCAGCAGCTTAGATCCGACAGGGGGGAATTCACCCCTCCACTTT. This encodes CASSLDPTGGNSPLHF.

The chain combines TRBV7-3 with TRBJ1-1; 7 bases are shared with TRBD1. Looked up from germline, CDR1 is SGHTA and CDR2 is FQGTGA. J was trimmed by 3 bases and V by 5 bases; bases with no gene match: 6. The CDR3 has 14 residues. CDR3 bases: TGTGCCAGCAGCCCGACAGGGAGGCACACTGAAGCTTTCTTT. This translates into CASSPTGRHTEAFF.

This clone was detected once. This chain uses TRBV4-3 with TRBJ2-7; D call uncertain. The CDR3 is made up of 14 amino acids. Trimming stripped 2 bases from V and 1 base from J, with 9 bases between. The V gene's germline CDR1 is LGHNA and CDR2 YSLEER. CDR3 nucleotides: TGCGCCAGCAGCCAATCACAGAGGTCCTACGAGCAGTACTTC. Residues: CASSQSQRSYEQYF.

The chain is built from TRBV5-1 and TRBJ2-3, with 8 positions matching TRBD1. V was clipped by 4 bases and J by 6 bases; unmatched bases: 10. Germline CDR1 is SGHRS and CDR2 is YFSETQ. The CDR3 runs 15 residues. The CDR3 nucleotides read TGCGCCAGCAGCACGAACGAAGACAGGGGCGATACGCAGTATTTT. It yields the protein CASSTNEDRGDTQYF.

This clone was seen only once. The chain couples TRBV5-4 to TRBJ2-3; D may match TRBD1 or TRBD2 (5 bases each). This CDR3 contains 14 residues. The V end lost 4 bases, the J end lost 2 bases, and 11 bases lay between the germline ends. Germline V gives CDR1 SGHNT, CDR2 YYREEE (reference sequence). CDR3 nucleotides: TGTGCCAGCAGCCCGGGGACCTACACAGATACGCAGTATTTT. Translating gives CASSPGTYTDTQYF.

CDR3 sequence reads: CATSREGTGRGNNEQFF. The DNA for the CDR3 is TGTGCCACCAGCAGAGAGGGGACAGGGCGGGGCAACAATGAGCAGTTCTTC. The chain carries TRBV15 and TRBJ2-1; 9 nucleotides align to TRBD1. This CDR3 region has 17 residues. Looked up from germline, CDR1 is LNHNV and CDR2 is YYDKDF (reference sequence). The V gene end was trimmed by 0 bases and the J gene end by 5 bases; junction bases not matched to a gene: 8.

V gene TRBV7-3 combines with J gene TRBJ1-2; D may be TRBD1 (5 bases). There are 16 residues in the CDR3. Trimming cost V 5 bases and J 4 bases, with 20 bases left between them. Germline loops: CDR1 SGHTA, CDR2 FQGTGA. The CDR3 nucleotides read TGTGCCAGCAGCCCTTTACCCCGACAGAGAACCTATGGCTACACCTTC. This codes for CASSPLPRQRTYGYTF. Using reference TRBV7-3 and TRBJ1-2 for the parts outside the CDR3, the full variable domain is GAGVSQTPSNKVTEKGKYVELRCDPISGHTALYWYRQSLGQGPEFLIYFQGTGAADDSGLPNDRFFAVRPEGSVSTLKIQRTERGDSAVYLCASSPLPRQRTYGYTFGSGTRLTVV.

In nucleotides, the CDR3 is TGTGCCAGCAGTGAACGAGGGGGTGGTCAGCCCCAGCATTTT. It encodes CASSERGGGQPQHF. This chain uses TRBV6-4 with TRBJ1-5; TRBD1 might be the D (6 bases). CDR1 is MRHNA, CDR2 SNTAGT, per germline. This CDR3 region has 14 residues. The V end lost 3 bases, the J end lost 6 bases, and 12 bases lay between the germline ends.

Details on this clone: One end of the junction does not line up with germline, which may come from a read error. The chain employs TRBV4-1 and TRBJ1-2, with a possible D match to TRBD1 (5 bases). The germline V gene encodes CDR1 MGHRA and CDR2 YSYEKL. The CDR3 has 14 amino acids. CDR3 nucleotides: TGCGCCAGCAGCCAAGAAGGAATGTCAGGGACGAGTGCCTTC. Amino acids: CASSQEGMSGTSAF.

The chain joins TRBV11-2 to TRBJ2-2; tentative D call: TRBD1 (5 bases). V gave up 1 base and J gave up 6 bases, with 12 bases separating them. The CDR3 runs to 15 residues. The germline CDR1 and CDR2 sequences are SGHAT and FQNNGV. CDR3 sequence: CASSLVAGRPGELFF. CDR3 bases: TGTGCCAGCAGCTTAGTAGCAGGGCGGCCCGGGGAGCTGTTTTTT.

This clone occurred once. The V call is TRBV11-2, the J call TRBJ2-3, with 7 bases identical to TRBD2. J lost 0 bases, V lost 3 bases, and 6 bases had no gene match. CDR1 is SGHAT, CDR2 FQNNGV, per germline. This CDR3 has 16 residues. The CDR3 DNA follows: TGTGCCAGCAGCTTGGGGGGGACCTCTAGCACAGATACGCAGTATTTT. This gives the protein CASSLGGTSSTDTQYF.

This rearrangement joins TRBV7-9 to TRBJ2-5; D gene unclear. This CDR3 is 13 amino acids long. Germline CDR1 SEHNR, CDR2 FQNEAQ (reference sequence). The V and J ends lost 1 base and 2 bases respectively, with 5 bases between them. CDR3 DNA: TGTGCCAGCAGCTTAGACAGTCAAGAGACCCAGTACTTC. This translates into CASSLDSQETQYF.

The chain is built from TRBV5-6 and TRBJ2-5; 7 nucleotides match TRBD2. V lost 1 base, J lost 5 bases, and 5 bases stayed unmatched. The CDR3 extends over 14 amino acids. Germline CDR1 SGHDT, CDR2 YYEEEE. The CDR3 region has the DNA TGTGCCAGCAGCTTGAGGGAGGGAGGGGAGACCCAGTACTTC. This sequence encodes CASSLREGGETQYF.

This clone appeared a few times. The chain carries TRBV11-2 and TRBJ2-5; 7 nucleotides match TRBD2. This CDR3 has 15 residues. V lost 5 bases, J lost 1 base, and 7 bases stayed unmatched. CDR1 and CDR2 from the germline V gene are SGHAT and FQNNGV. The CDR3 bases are TGTGCCAGCAGCATTCAAGCGGGGCTCCAAGAGACCCAGTACTTC. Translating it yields CASSIQAGLQETQYF. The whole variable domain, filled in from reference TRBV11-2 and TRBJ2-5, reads EAGVAQSPRYKIIEKRQSVAFWCNPISGHATLYWYQQILGQGPKLLIQFQNNGVVDDSQLPKDRFSAERLKGVDSTLKIQPAKLEDSAVYLCASSIQAGLQETQYFGPGTRLLVL.

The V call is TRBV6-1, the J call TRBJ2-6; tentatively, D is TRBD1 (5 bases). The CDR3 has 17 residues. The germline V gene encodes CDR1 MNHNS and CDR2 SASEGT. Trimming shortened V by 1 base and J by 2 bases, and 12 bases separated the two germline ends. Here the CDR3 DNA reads TGTGCCAGCAGTGAAGGCCCAGGGTCTACTGGGGCCAACGTCCTGACTTTC. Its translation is CASSEGPGSTGANVLTF.

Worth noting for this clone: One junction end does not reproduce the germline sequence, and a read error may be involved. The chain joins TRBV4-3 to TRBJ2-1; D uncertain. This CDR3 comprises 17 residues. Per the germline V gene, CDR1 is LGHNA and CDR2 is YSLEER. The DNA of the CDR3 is TGCGCCAGCAGCCAAGATCAGACCACGACGCGGTGGGGTGAGCAGGTCTTC. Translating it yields CASSQDQTTTRWGEQVF.

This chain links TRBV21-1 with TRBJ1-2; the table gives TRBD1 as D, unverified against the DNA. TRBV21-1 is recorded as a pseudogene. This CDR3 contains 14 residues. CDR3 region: CASCIRGRGSGYTF. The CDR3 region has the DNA TGTGCCAGCTGCATCAGGGGGCGCGGGTCCGGCTACACCTTC.

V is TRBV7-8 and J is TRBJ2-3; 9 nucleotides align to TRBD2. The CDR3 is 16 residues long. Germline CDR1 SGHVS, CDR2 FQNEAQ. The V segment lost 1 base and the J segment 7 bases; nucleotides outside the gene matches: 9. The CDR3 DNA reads TGTGCCAGCAGCTTAGGCGGGGGGGCCGGCCGGTATACGCAGTATTTT. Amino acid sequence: CASSLGGGAGRYTQYF.

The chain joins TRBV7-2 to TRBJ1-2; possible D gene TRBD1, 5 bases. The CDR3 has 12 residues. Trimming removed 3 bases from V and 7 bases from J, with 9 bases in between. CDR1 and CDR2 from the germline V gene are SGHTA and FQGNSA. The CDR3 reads CASSLQGPGYTF. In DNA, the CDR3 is TGTGCCAGCAGCTTGCAGGGCCCTGGCTACACCTTC. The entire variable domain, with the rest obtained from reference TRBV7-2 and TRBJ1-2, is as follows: GAGVSQSPSNKVTEKGKDVELRCDPISGHTALYWYRQSLGQGLEFLIYFQGNSAPDKSGLPSDRFSAERTGGSVSTLTIQRTQQEDSAVYLCASSLQGPGYTFGSGTRLTVV.

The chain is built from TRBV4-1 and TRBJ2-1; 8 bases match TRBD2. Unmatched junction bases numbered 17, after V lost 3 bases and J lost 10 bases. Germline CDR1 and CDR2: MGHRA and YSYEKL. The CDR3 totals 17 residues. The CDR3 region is CASSHPTGRGDRNEQFF. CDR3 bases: TGCGCCAGCAGCCACCCCACAGGGCGGGGGGATAGGAACGAGCAGTTCTTC.

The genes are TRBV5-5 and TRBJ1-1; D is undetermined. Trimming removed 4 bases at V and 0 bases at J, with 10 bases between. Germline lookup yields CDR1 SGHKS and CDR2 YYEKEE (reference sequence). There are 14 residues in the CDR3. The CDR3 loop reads CASSARGMNTEAFF. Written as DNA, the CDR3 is TGTGCCAGCAGCGCTCGGGGAATGAACACTGAAGCTTTCTTT.

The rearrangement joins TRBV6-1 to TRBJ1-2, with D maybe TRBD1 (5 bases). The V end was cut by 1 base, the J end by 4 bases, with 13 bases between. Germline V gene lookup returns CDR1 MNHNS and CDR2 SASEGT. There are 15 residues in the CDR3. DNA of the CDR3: TGTGCCAGCAGTGAAGTCAGGCCGGGGGTCTATGGCTACACCTTC. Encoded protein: CASSEVRPGVYGYTF.

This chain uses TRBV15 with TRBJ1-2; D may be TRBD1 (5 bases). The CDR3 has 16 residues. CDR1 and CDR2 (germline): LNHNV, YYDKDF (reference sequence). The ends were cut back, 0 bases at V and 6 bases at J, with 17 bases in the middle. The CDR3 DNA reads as TGTGCCACCAGCAGAGATTGGAGTTCCGACAGACATGGCTACACCTTC. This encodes CATSRDWSSDRHGYTF.

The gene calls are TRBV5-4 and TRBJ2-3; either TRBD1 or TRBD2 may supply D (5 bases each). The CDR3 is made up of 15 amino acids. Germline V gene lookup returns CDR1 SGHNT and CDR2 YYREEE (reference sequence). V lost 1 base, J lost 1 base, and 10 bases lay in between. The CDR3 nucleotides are TGTGCCAGCAGCTTGTGGGGGAGCCGCACAGATACGCAGTATTTT. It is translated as CASSLWGSRTDTQYF. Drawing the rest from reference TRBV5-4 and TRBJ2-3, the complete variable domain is ETGVTQSPTHLIKTRGQQVTLRCSSQSGHNTVSWYQQALGQGPQFIFQYYREEENGRGNFPPRFSGLQFPNYSSELNVNALELDDSALYLCASSLWGSRTDTQYFGPGTRLTVL.

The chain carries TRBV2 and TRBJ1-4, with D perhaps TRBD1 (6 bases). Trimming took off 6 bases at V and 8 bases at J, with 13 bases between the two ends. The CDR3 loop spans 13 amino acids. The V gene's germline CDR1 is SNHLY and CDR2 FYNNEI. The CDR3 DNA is TGTGCCAGCAGCGCGGGACATAGCGAAAAACTGTTTTTT. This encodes CASSAGHSEKLFF.

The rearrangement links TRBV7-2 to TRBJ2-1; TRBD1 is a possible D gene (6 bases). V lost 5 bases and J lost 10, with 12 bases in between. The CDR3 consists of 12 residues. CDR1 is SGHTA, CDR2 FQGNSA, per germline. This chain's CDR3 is CASSHPGTEQFF. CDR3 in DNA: TGTGCCAGCAGCCACCCCGGGACAGAGCAGTTCTTC.

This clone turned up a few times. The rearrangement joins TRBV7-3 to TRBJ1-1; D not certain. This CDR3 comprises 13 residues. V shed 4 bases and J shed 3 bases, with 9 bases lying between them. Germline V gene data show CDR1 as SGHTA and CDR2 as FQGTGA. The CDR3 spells CASSSKWDTEAFF. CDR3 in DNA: TGTGCCAGCAGCTCCAAGTGGGACACTGAAGCTTTCTTT.

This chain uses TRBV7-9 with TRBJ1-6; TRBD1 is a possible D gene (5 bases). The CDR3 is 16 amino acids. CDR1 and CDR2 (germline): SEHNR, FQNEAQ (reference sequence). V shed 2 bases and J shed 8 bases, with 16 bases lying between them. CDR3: CASSLNGGMEDSPLHF. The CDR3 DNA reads TGTGCCAGCAGCTTAAATGGGGGAATGGAGGATTCACCCCTCCACTTT.

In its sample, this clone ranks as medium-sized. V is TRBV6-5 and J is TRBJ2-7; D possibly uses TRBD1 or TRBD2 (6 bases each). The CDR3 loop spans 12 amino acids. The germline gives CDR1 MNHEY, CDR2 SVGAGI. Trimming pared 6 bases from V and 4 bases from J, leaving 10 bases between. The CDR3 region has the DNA TGTGCCAGCAGCAGGGGAGGTTACGAGCAGTACTTC. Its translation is CASSRGGYEQYF.